This is a list of T cell receptor beta chains from one sample in a study of low-dose radiotherapy and immunotherapy resistance in tumors. TCRdb re-analysed the reads in MiXCR, keeping a single row per CDR3 protein. The sample lists under 90,000 distinct CDR3 sequences; about 18% were seen once. Here the sequenced sample was PBMCs, taken before treatment. These receptors all come from a male donor with prostate cancer. CDR3s include the opening cysteine and the closing phenylalanine or tryptophan. Each record gives: V gene, clone size, J gene, D gene, CDR3 protein, CDR3 DNA. The D gene is left open where the match is weak. Some rows have no size entry. The others give once, few or many, or a class for an expanded clone.

v_gene: TRBV11-3; abundance: many; j_gene: TRBJ2-1; d_gene: TRBD1; CDR3aa: CASSGRDRAYNEQFF; CDR3nt: TGTGCCAGCAGCGGTCGGGACAGGGCATACAATGAGCAGTTCTTC
v_gene: TRBV2; abundance: many; j_gene: TRBJ2-5; d_gene: NA; CDR3aa: CASSEQETQYF; CDR3nt: TGTGCCAGCAGTGAGCAAGAGACCCAGTACTTC
v_gene: TRBV4-1; abundance: many; j_gene: TRBJ2-7; d_gene: NA; CDR3aa: CASSQVDSGYEQYF; CDR3nt: TGCGCCAGCAGCCAAGTGGACTCGGGCTACGAGCAGTACTTC
v_gene: TRBV19; abundance: many; j_gene: TRBJ1-4; d_gene: NA; CDR3aa: CASRMGDEKLFF; CDR3nt: TGTGCCAGTCGAATGGGGGACGAAAAACTGTTTTTT
v_gene: TRBV19; abundance: many; j_gene: TRBJ2-5; d_gene: NA; CDR3aa: CASSRTEQETQYF; CDR3nt: TGTGCCAGTAGTCGGACGGAACAAGAGACCCAGTACTTC
v_gene: TRBV28; abundance: NA; j_gene: TRBJ2-7; d_gene: NA; CDR3aa: CASSASYTLLGYEQYF; CDR3nt: TGTGCCAGCAGTGCGTCGTACACTCTTTTGGGTTACGAGCAGTACTTC
v_gene: TRBV18; abundance: NA; j_gene: TRBJ2-7; d_gene: NA; CDR3aa: CASSPSPGPEQYF; CDR3nt: TGTGCCAGCTCACCTTCCCCCGGGCCCGAGCAGTACTTC
v_gene: TRBV12-3/TRBV12-4; abundance: NA; j_gene: TRBJ2-2; d_gene: NA; CDR3aa: CASSFSGGELFF; CDR3nt: TGTGCCAGCAGTTTCAGCGGCGGGGAGCTGTTTTTT
v_gene: TRBV5-1; abundance: few; j_gene: TRBJ2-1; d_gene: TRBD2; CDR3aa: CASVLIAGVNEQFF; CDR3nt: TGCGCCAGCGTCCTCATAGCGGGGGTGAATGAGCAGTTCTTC
v_gene: TRBV9; abundance: many; j_gene: TRBJ1-4; d_gene: NA; CDR3aa: CASSPQDSRIEKLFF; CDR3nt: TGTGCCAGCAGCCCCCAGGACAGTAGGATTGAAAAACTGTTTTTT
v_gene: TRBV11-2; abundance: many; j_gene: TRBJ2-2; d_gene: TRBD1; CDR3aa: CASSLTGTTGELFF; CDR3nt: TGTGCCAGCAGCTTGACAGGGACCACCGGGGAGCTGTTTTTT
v_gene: TRBV12-5; abundance: many; j_gene: TRBJ2-2; d_gene: NA; CDR3aa: CASGPAGELFF; CDR3nt: TGTGCTAGTGGCCCGGCCGGGGAGCTGTTTTTT
v_gene: TRBV3-1; abundance: many; j_gene: TRBJ1-3; d_gene: NA; CDR3aa: CASSQSSGNTIYF; CDR3nt: TGTGCCAGCAGCCAAAGTAGCGGAAACACCATATATTTT
v_gene: TRBV7-9; abundance: many; j_gene: TRBJ1-1; d_gene: TRBD1; CDR3aa: CASSLGGGLPDAFF; CDR3nt: TGTGCCAGCAGCTTAGGAGGGGGCCTTCCGGATGCTTTCTTT
v_gene: TRBV7-9; abundance: many; j_gene: TRBJ2-5; d_gene: TRBD2; CDR3aa: CASSLFHGLAGETPYF; CDR3nt: TGTGCCAGCAGCTTATTTCATGGTCTAGCGGGGGAAACACCGTACTTC